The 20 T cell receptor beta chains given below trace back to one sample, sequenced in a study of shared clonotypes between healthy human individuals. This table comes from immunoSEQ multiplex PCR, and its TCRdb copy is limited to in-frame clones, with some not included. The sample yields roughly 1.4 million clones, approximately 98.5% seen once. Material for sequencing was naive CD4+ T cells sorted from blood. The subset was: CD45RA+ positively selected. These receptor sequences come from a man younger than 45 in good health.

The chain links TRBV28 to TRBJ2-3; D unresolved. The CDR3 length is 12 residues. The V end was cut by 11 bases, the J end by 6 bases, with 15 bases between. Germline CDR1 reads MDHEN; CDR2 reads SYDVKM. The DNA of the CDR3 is TGTGCCTCCGGTTACATGTCTGATACGCAGTATTTT. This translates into CASGYMSDTQYF.

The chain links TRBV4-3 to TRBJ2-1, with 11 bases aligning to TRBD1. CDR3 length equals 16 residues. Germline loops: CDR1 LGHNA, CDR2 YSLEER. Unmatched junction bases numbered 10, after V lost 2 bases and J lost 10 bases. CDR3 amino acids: CASSQSVGQGAYEQFF. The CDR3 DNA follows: TGCGCCAGCAGCCAATCTGTAGGACAGGGGGCTTACGAGCAGTTCTTC.

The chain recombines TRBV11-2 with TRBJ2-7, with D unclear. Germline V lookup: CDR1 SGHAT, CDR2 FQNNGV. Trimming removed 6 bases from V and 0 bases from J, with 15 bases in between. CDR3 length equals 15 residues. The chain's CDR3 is CASRRSDQNSYEQYF. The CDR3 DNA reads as TGTGCCAGCAGACGTAGTGATCAGAACTCCTACGAGCAGTACTTC.

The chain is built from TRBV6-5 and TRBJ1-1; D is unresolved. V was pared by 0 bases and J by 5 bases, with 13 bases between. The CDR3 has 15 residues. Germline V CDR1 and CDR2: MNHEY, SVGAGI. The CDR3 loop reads CASSYSHGRTTEAFF. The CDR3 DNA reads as TGTGCCAGCAGTTACTCCCATGGGCGAACGACTGAAGCTTTCTTT.

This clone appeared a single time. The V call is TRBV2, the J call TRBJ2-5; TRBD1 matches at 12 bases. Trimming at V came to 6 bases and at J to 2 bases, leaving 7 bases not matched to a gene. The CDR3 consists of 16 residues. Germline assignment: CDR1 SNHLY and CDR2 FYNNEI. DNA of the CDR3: TGTGCCAGCAGGCGACGGGGACAGGGGGCTCAAGAGACCCAGTACTTC. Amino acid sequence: CASRRRGQGAQETQYF. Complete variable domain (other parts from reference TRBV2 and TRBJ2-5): EPEVTQTPSHQVTQMGQEVILRCVPISNHLYFYWYRQILGQKVEFLVSFYNNEISEKSEIFDDQFSVERPDGSNFTLKIRSTKLEDSAMYFCASRRRGQGAQETQYFGPGTRLLVL.

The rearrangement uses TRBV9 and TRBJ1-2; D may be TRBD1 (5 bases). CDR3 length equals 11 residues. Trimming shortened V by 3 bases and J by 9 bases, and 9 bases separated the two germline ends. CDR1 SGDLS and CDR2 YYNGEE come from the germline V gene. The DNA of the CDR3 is TGTGCCAGCAGCGGGAGGGGACGCTACACCTTC. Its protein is CASSGRGRYTF.

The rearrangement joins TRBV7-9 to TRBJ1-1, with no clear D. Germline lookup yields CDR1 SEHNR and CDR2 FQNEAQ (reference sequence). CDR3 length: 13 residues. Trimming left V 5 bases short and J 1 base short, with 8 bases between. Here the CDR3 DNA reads TGTGCCAGCAGCACTGGGCCGAACACTGAAGCTTTCTTT. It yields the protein CASSTGPNTEAFF.

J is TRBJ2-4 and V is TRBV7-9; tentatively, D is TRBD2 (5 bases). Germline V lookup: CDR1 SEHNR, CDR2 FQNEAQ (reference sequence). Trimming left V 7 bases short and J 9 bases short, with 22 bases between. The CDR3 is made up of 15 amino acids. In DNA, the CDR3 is TGTGCCAGCAACAGAGCAGGAGGCCAACGCGGCATTCAGTACTTC. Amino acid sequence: CASNRAGGQRGIQYF. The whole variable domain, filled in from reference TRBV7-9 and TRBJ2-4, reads DTGVSQNPRHKITKRGQNVTFRCDPISEHNRLYWYRQTLGQGPEFLTYFQNEAQLEKSRLLSDRFSAERPKGSFSTLEIQRTEQGDSAMYLCASNRAGGQRGIQYFGAGTRLSVL.

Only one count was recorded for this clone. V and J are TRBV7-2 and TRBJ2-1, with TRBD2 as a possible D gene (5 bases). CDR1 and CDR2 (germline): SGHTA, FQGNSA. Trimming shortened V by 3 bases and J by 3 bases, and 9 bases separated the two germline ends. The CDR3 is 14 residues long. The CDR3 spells CASSFSRDYNEQFF. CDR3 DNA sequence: TGTGCCAGCAGCTTTTCACGGGACTACAATGAGCAGTTCTTC.

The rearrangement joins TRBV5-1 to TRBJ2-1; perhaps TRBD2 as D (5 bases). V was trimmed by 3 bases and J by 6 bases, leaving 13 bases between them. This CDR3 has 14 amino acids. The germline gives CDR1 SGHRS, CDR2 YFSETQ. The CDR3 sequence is CASSSGLEGNEQFF. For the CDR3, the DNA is TGCGCCAGCAGCTCAGGACTTGAAGGCAATGAGCAGTTCTTC.

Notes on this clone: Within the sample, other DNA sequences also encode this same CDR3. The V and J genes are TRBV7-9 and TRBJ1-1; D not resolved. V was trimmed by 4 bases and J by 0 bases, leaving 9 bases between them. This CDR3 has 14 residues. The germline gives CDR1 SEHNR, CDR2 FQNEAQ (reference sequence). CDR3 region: CASSSKQVNTEAFF. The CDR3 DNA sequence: TGTGCCAGCAGCTCGAAACAAGTGAACACTGAAGCTTTCTTT.

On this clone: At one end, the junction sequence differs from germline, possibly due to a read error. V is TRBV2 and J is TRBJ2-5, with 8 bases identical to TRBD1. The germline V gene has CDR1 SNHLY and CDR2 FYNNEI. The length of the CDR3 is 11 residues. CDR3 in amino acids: CASGPYGTGDF. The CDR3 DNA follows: TGTGCCAGCGGCCCGTACGGGACAGGAGACTTC.

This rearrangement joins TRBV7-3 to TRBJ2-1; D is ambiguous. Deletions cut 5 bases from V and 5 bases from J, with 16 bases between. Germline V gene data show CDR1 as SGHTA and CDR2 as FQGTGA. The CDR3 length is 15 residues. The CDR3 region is CASSLLVSPHNEQFF. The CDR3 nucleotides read TGTGCCAGCAGCCTACTCGTCTCCCCCCACAATGAGCAGTTCTTC.

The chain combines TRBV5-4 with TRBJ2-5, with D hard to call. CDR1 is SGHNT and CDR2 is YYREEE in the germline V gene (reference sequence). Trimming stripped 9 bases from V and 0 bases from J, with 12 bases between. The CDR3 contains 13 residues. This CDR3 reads CATATENQETQYF. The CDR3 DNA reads TGTGCCACCGCGACTGAAAACCAAGAGACCCAGTACTTC.

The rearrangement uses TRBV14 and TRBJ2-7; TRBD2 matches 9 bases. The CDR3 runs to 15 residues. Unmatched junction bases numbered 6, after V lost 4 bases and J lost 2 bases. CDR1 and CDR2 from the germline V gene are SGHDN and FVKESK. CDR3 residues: CASSRGASGTYEQYF. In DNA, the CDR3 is TGTGCCAGCAGCCGAGGGGCTAGCGGGACCTACGAGCAGTACTTC.

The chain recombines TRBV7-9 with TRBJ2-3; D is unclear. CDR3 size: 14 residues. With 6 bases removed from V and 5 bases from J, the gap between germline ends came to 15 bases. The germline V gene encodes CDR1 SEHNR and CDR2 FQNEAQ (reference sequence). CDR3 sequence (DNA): TGTGCCAGCAGTGTTGGGGTAATAGGAGATACGCAGTATTTT. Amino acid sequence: CASSVGVIGDTQYF.

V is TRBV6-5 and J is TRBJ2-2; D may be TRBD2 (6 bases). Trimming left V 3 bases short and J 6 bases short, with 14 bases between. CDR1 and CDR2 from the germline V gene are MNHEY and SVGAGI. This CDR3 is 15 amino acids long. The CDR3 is CASSYVGGSAGELFF. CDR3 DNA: TGTGCCAGCAGTTATGTGGGGGGAAGTGCCGGGGAGCTGTTTTTT.

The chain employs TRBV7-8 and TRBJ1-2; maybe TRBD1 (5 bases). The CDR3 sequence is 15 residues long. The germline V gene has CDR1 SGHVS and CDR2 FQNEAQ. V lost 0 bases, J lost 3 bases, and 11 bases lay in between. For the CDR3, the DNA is TGTGCCAGCAGCTTAGCGGGGGGGGTTCACTATGGCTACACCTTC. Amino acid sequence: CASSLAGGVHYGYTF.

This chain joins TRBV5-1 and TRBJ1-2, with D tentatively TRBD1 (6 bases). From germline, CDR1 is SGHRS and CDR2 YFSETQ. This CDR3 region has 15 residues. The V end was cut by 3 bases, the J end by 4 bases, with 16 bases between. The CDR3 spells CASSSIPGGGYGYTF. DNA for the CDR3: TGCGCCAGCAGCTCAATCCCGGGAGGGGGCTATGGCTACACCTTC. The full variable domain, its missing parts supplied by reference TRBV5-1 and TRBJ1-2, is KAGVTQTPRYLIKTRGQQVTLSCSPISGHRSVSWYQQTPGQGLQFLFEYFSETQRNKGNFPGRFSGRQFSNSRSEMNVSTLELGDSALYLCASSSIPGGGYGYTFGSGTRLTVV.

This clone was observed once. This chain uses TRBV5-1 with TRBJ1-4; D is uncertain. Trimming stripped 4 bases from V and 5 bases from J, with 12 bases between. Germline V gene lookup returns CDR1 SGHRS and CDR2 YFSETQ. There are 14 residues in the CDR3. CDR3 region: CASSTPGSNEKLFF. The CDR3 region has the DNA TGCGCCAGCAGCACTCCGGGATCGAATGAAAAACTGTTTTTT. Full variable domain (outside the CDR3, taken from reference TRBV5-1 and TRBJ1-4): KAGVTQTPRYLIKTRGQQVTLSCSPISGHRSVSWYQQTPGQGLQFLFEYFSETQRNKGNFPGRFSGRQFSNSRSEMNVSTLELGDSALYLCASSTPGSNEKLFFGSGTQLSVL.